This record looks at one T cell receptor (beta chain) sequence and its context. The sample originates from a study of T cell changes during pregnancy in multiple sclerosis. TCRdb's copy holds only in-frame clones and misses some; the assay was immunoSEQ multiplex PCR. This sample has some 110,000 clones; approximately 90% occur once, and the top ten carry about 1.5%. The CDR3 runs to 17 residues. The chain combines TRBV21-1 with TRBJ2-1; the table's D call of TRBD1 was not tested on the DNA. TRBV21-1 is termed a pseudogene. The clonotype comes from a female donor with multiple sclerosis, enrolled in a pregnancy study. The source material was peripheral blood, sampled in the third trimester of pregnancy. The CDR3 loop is CASSCPRRGQGWGEQFF. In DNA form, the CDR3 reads TGTGCCAGCAGCTGTCCACGTCGGGGACAGGGATGGGGTGAGCAGTTCTTC.